This T cell receptor beta chain was sequenced in a study of Graves' ophthalmopathy and Graves' hyperthyroidism. The study amplified TCR beta CDR3 regions using RNA transcripts. HTBI primers were used in a first-round RT-PCR, which preceded a second-round multiplex PCR. Via MiXCR, TCRdb re-called the multiplex PCR reads, giving one row per CDR3 protein. The sample consists of around 670,000 distinct CDR3 sequences, 35% to 50% of them appearing once. This clonotype was seen many times. Ophthalmopathic donors had moderate-to-severe activity, CAS ≥3 and NOSPECS ≥4, with disease that had lasted under 3 months. Clinicians diagnosed using symptoms, serum thyroxine, TRAb, thyroid ultrasound and orbital computed tomography. The V gene's germline CDR1 is SEHNR and CDR2 FQNEAQ (reference sequence). Unmatched junction bases numbered 4, after V lost 3 bases and J lost 2 bases. The CDR3 has 14 residues.

This clonotype was obtained from an adult man with Graves' ophthalmopathy. Sequences were obtained from peripheral blood. This chain links TRBV7-9 with TRBJ2-7, with TRBD2 identical over 7 bases. DNA for the CDR3: TGTGCCAGCAGCTTGGTTCGGGGGGCCTACGAGCAGTACTTC. Translating gives CASSLVRGAYEQYF.